This TCR beta chain was obtained from a study of vaccination effects on CD4 cells after COVID-19. Across the whole study: The patients, a few convalescent individuals, were sampled early and late after vaccination. Median timing of post-vaccine samples was 72 days after the second dose.

The germline gives CDR1 SGHTA, CDR2 FQGNSA. This CDR3 spans 18 amino acids. Losses at the gene ends were 4 bases for V and 6 bases for J; bases not matched to a gene: 14. This clone was detected a few times. Its antigen is unidentified. Following culture for around 9 days, CD4+ T cells were isolated. Infection dated between March and December 2020, before the Alpha, Beta and Delta variants reached the United States. All study participants received two doses of BNT162b2 or mRNA-1273 vaccine. Using immunoSEQ multiplex PCR, the repertoire was profiled, and TCRdb retains in-frame clones only, with some absent. The sample has around 50,000 clones, 65% to 75% seen once; the top ten hold under 5.5%.

The chain employs TRBV7-2 and TRBJ2-1, with 11 nucleotides matching TRBD2. The material was CD4+ T cells from PBMCs cultured without peptide, obtained after COVID-19 vaccination. This sequence originates from a human donor who had a prior SARS-CoV-2 infection. CDR3 region: CASSSRMVLAGGPNEQFF. The CDR3 bases are TGTGCCAGCAGCTCCCGGATGGTCTTAGCGGGAGGGCCCAATGAGCAGTTCTTC.